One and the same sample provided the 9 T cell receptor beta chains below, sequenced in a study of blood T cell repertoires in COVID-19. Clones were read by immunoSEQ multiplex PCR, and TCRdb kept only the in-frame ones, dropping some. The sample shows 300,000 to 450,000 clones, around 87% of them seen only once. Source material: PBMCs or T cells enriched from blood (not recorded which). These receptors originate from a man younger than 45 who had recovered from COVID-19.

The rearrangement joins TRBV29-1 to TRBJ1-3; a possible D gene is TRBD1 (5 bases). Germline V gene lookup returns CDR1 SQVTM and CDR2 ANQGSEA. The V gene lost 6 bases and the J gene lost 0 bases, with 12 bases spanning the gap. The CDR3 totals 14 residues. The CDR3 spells CSVAGMLSGNTIYF. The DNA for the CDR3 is TGCAGCGTGGCAGGGATGCTCTCTGGAAACACCATATATTTT.

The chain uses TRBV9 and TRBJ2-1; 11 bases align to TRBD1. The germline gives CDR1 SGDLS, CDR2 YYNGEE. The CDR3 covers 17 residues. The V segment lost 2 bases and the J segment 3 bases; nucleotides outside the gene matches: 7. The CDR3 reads CASSVGQGDTLYNEQFF. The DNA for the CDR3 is TGTGCCAGCAGCGTGGGACAGGGGGACACCCTCTACAATGAGCAGTTCTTC. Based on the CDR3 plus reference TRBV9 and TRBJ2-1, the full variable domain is DSGVTQTPKHLITATGQRVTLRCSPRSGDLSVYWYQQSLDQGLQFLIQYYNGEERAKGNILERFSAQQFPDLHSELNLSSLELGDSALYFCASSVGQGDTLYNEQFFGPGTRLTVL.

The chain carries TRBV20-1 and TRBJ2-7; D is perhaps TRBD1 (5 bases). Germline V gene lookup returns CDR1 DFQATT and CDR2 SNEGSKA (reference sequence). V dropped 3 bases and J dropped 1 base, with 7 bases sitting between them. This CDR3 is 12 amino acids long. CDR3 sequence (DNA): TGCAGTGCTAGTACAGGATCCTACGAGCAGTACTTC. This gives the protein CSASTGSYEQYF.

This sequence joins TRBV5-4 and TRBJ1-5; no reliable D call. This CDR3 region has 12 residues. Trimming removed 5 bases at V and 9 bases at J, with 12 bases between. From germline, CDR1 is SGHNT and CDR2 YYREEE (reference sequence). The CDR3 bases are TGTGCCAGCAGGGTCGCGGGCGGGCCCCAGCATTTT. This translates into CASRVAGGPQHF.

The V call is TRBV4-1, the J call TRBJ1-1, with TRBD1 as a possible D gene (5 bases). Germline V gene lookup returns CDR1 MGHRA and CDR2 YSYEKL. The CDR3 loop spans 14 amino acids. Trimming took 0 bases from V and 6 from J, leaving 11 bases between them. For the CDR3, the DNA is TGCGCCAGCAGCCAAGATCGGGGGAGGGCTGAAGCTTTCTTT. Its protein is CASSQDRGRAEAFF.

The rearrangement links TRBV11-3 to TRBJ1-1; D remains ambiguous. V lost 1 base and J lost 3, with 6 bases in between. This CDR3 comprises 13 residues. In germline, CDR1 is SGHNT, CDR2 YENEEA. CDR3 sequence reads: CASSLVGHTEAFF. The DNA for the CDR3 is TGTGCCAGCAGCTTAGTTGGGCACACTGAAGCTTTCTTT.

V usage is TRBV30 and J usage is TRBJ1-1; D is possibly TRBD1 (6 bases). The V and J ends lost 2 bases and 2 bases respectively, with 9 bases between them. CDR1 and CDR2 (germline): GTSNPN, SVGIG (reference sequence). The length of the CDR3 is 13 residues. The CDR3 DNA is TGTGCCTGGAGTTGGGGGCGAAACACTGAAGCTTTCTTT. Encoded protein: CAWSWGRNTEAFF.

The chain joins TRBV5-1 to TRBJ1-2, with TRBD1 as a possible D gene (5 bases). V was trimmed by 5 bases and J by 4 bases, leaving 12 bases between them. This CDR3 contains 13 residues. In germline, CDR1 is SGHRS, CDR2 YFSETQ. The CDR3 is CASSNDRFYGYTF. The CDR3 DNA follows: TGCGCCAGCAGTAACGACAGATTCTATGGCTACACCTTC.

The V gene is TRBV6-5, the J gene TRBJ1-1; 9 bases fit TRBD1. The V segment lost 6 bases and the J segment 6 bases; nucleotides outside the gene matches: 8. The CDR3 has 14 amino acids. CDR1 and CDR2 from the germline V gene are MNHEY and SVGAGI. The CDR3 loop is CASRPTGGVSEAFF. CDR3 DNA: TGTGCCAGCAGGCCCACAGGGGGCGTCTCTGAAGCTTTCTTT.